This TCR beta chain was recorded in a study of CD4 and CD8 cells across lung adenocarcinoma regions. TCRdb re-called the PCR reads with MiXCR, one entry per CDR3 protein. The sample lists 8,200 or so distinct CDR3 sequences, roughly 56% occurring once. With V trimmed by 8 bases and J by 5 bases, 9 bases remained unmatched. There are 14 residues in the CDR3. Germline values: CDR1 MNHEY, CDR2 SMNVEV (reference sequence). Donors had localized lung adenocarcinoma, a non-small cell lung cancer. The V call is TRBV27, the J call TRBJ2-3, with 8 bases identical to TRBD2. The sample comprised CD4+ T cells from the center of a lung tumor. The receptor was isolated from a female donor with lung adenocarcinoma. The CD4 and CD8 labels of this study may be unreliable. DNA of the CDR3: TGTGCCAGCGGCGAAGCGGGAGCGGTAGATACGCAGTATTTT. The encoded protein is CASGEAGAVDTQYF.